Following are 14 T cell receptor beta chains from one sample sequenced in a study of CD4 and CD8 cells across lung adenocarcinoma regions. TCRdb reprocessed the PCR reads via MiXCR and lists one record per CDR3 protein. The repertoire holds around 4,000 distinct CDR3 sequences, with about 61% as singletons. The specimen was CD4+ T cells from the center of a lung tumor. Source of these receptors: a male donor with lung adenocarcinoma. The CD4 and CD8 labels of this study may be unreliable.

The chain recombines TRBV10-1 with TRBJ1-1; D not resolved. The CDR3 contains 13 residues. The ends were cut back, 5 bases at V and 0 bases at J, with 7 bases in the middle. Germline CDR1 WNHNN, CDR2 SYGVQD (reference sequence). The chain's CDR3 is CASSQEMNTEAFF. The CDR3, as DNA: TGCGCCAGCAGTCAGGAGATGAACACTGAAGCTTTCTTT.

This rearrangement joins TRBV6-5 to TRBJ2-7; 12 bases are a match to TRBD2. The J call is in doubt because the DNA end fits TRBJ2-1 better. There are 16 residues in the CDR3. The germline V gene has CDR1 MNHEY and CDR2 SVGAGI. Here the CDR3 DNA reads TGTGCCAGCAGTCTACTAGCGGGAGGAGGATACAATGAGCAGTTCTTC. Protein: CASSLLAGGGYNEQFF.

The chain couples TRBV7-6 to TRBJ2-2; D tentatively reads TRBD1 or TRBD2 (5 bases each). Germline V CDR1 and CDR2: SGHVS, FNYEAQ. This CDR3 has 16 residues. V lost 0 bases and J lost 5, with 13 bases in between. DNA of the CDR3: TGTGCCAGCAGCTTAGCGCTAGGGACGGGAACCGGGGAGCTGTTTTTT. This translates into CASSLALGTGTGELFF.

Note on this clonotype: The junction does not match germline at one end; this may be a read error. J is TRBJ2-3 and V is TRBV6-1; D perhaps matches TRBD2 (5 bases). This CDR3 region has 14 residues. Germline CDR1 and CDR2: MNHNS and SASEGT. CDR3 DNA sequence: TGTGCGGGCAGTGGGGAGCGCGGCCCAGAGACGCAGTACTTT. As protein: CAGSGERGPETQYF.

The gene calls are TRBV6-1 and TRBJ1-1; 7 bases are shared with TRBD1. The CDR3 spans 14 residues. The germline V gene has CDR1 MNHNS and CDR2 SASEGT. Trimming cost V 6 bases and J 3 bases; bases outside gene matches: 7. The CDR3 region has the DNA TGTGCCAGCAGGCGAGGGGGCGCAGACACTGAAGCTTTCTTT. Protein: CASRRGGADTEAFF.

This rearrangement joins TRBV6-5 to TRBJ2-6; TRBD1 might be the D (6 bases). CDR3 size: 18 residues. Trimming cost V 0 bases and J 0 bases, with 12 bases left between them. The germline gives CDR1 MNHEY, CDR2 SVGAGI. The CDR3, as DNA: TGTGCCAGCAGTTACTCGGCCAGGGGCTACTCTGGGGCCAACGTCCTGACTTTC. It specifies CASSYSARGYSGANVLTF.

The chain employs TRBV6-5 and TRBJ1-5; D not resolved. The CDR3 runs 14 residues. Germline assignment: CDR1 MNHEY and CDR2 SVGAGI. V was clipped by 0 bases and J by 1 base, with 4 bases between them. DNA of the CDR3: TGTGCCAGCAGTTACTCGGGAAGCAATCAGCCCCAGCATTTT. Protein product: CASSYSGSNQPQHF.

Concerning this clonotype: The junction shows a germline mismatch at one end, possibly a read error. The V gene is TRBV6-4, the J gene TRBJ2-4; D may be TRBD1 or TRBD2 (5 bases each). CDR1 MRHNA and CDR2 SNTAGT come from the germline V gene. The CDR3 is 15 amino acids. The DNA for the CDR3 is TGTGGCAGCGGTTCGGGGCCGTGCGCCAAAAATACTCAGTATTTC. Its protein product is CGSGSGPCAKNTQYF.

The V gene is TRBV6-1, the J gene TRBJ2-2, with 7 bases lining up with TRBD1. Germline CDR1 and CDR2: MNHNS and SASEGT. V trimming: 6 bases; J trimming: 4 bases; junction bases outside the gene matches: 2. The CDR3 loop spans 13 amino acids. The CDR3 sequence is CASRQGSTGELFF. The CDR3 nucleotides read TGTGCCAGCAGACAGGGGTCCACCGGGGAGCTGTTTTTT.

The chain joins TRBV10-1 to TRBJ2-7, with 7 nucleotides matching TRBD1. The germline V gene has CDR1 WNHNN and CDR2 SYGVQD (reference sequence). CDR3 length: 11 amino acids. V trimming: 8 bases; J trimming: 5 bases; junction bases outside the gene matches: 3. CDR3 DNA: TGCGCCAGCCAGCAGGGGGACGAGCAGTACTTC. It specifies CASQQGDEQYF.

The chain uses TRBV11-2 and TRBJ2-1, with 8 bases fitting TRBD2. This CDR3 has 16 amino acids. Trimming cost V 8 bases and J 0 bases; bases outside gene matches: 9. The V gene's germline CDR1 is SGHAT and CDR2 FQNNGV. As DNA, the CDR3 is TGTGCCAGCCGCCGCGCCGGGAGGGGCTCCTACAATGAGCAGTTCTTC. Residues: CASRRAGRGSYNEQFF.

This CDR3 is CASRGVFENNEQFF. Here the CDR3 DNA reads TGTGCCAGCAGAGGGGTTTTTGAGAACAATGAGCAGTTCTTC. This chain joins TRBV27 and TRBJ2-1; weak D call: TRBD1 (5 bases). CDR3 size: 14 residues. V was clipped by 6 bases and J by 5 bases, with 14 bases between them. Germline-derived CDR1 and CDR2 are MNHEY and SMNVEV (reference sequence).

The V and J genes are TRBV11-3 and TRBJ1-1; D not certain. This CDR3 is built from 14 residues. V lost 2 bases and J 1 base, leaving 8 bases between the germline ends. The germline V gene has CDR1 SGHNT and CDR2 YENEEA. CDR3 amino acids: CASSLQGSNTEAFF. The CDR3 nucleotides read TGTGCCAGCAGCTTACAAGGGTCGAACACTGAAGCTTTCTTT. The variable domain in full, completed from reference TRBV11-3 and TRBJ1-1, reads EAGVVQSPRYKIIEKKQPVAFWCNPISGHNTLYWYLQNLGQGPELLIRYENEEAVDDSQLPKDRFSAERLKGVDSTLKIQPAELGDSAVYLCASSLQGSNTEAFFGQGTRLTVV.

This clonotype is classed as medium-sized. The chain employs TRBV6-1 and TRBJ1-1; D uncertain. The germline CDR1 and CDR2 sequences are MNHNS and SASEGT. The V end lost 6 bases, the J end lost 6 bases, and 14 bases lay between the germline ends. CDR3 length: 13 amino acids. This CDR3 is CASRSWNGAEAFF. Here the CDR3 DNA reads TGTGCCAGCAGGAGCTGGAATGGGGCTGAAGCTTTCTTT.